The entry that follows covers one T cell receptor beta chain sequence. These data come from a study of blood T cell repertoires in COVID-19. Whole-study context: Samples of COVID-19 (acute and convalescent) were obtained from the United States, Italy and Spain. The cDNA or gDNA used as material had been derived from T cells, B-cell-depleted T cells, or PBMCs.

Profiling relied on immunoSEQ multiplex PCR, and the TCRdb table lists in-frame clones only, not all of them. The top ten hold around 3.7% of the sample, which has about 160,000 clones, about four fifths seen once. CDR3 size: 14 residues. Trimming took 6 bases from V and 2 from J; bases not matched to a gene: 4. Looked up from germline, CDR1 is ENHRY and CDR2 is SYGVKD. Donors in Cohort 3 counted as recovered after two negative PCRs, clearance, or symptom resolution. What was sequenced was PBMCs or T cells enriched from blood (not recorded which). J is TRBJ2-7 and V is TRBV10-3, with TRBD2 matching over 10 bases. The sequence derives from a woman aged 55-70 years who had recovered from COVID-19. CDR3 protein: CAIRVTSGAYEQYF. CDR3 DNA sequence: TGTGCCATCAGGGTAACTAGCGGGGCCTACGAGCAGTACTTC.